A selection of T cell receptor beta chains follows, all from one sample in a study of shared clonotypes between healthy human individuals. Some clones are missing from TCRdb's copy, which holds only in-frame ones; the method was immunoSEQ multiplex PCR. Of more than 1 million clones detected, around 78% appear once; the ten largest clones hold approximately 0.52%. The sequencing sample was made of memory CD4+ T cells from PBMCs. These receptors all come from a man aged 18-30 years in good health. Some clones in this sample may be carry-over from other donors' samples. CDR3s include the opening cysteine and the closing phenylalanine or tryptophan. D genes are given only for firm matches. Some rows have no size entry. The others give once, few or many, or a class for an expanded clone.

TRBJ2-7,TRBV15,.,few,CATSSQAESYEQYF,TGTGCCACCAGTTCCCAGGCGGAGTCCTACGAGCAGTACTTC
TRBJ1-1,TRBV6-6,.,.,CASSYDLSDRNTEAFF,TGTGCCAGCAGTTACGATCTGAGTGACAGGAACACTGAAGCTTTCTTT
TRBJ1-1,TRBV28,.,.,CASRLDGNTEAFF,TGTGCCAGCAGACTTGACGGGAACACTGAAGCTTTCTTT
TRBJ2-2,TRBV4-2,TRBD2,.,CASSQHPGTSGRRTGELFF,TGTGCCAGCAGCCAACACCCCGGGACTAGCGGGAGACGGACCGGGGAGCTGTTTTTT
TRBJ1-2,TRBV7-2,TRBD1,.,CASSLSFRGAGYTF,TGTGCCAGCAGCTTATCCTTCAGGGGGGCAGGCTACACCTTC
TRBJ1-1,TRBV7-3,.,once,CASGSTGIAFF,TGTGCCAGCGGCTCCACAGGGATAGCTTTCTTT
TRBJ2-3,TRBV7-9,.,.,CASSLGQGPAADTQYF,TGTGCCAGCAGCTTGGGGCAGGGGCCCGCCGCAGATACGCAGTATTTT
TRBJ2-7,TRBV28,TRBD1,.,CASSGQGSEQYF,TGTGCCAGCAGTGGACAGGGTTCAGAGCAGTACTTC
TRBJ2-7,TRBV28,.,.,CATFSYRRIYEQYF,TGTGCCACCTTTTCGTACAGGAGAATCTACGAGCAGTACTTC
TRBJ2-5,TRBV7-3,.,.,CASSLRRRETQYF,TGTGCCAGCAGCTTACGCAGGAGGGAGACCCAGTACTTC
TRBJ2-4,TRBV6-1,.,.,CASSVLIAKNIQYF,TGTGCCAGCAGTGTTCTGATAGCCAAAAACATTCAGTACTTC
TRBJ2-2,TRBV4-1,TRBD1,.,CASSPSGTGDTGELFF,TGCGCCAGCAGCCCCTCCGGGACAGGGGACACCGGGGAGCTGTTTTTT
TRBJ2-1,TRBV4-2,TRBD2,.,CASSPLGASGYNEQFF,TGTGCCAGCAGCCCGTTGGGGGCTAGCGGGTACAATGAGCAGTTCTTC
TRBJ1-1,TRBV28,TRBD1,once,CASSLGQSNLNTEAFF,TGTGCCAGCAGCCTGGGACAGTCTAATCTGAACACTGAAGCTTTCTTT
TRBJ2-6,TRBV6-4,.,.,CASSKTGGANVLTF,TGTGCCAGCAGCAAGACAGGTGGGGCCAACGTCCTGACTTTC
TRBJ1-6,TRBV2,.,.,CATQVGGFNSPLHF,TGTGCCACCCAAGTAGGGGGATTTAATTCACCCCTCCACTTT
TRBJ2-5,TRBV11-2,TRBD2,.,CASSFTSGQETQYF,TGTGCCAGCAGCTTTACTAGCGGACAAGAGACCCAGTACTTC
TRBJ2-7,TRBV21-1,.,.,CASSKVRPDYF,TGTGCCAGCAGCAAAGTTCGACCCGACTACTTC
TRBJ2-1,TRBV29-1,.,.,CSASLAPYEQFF,TGCAGCGCCTCCCTAGCTCCCTATGAGCAGTTCTTC
TRBJ1-4,TRBV9,.,.,CASSLTPSDGEKLFF,TGTGCCAGCAGCTTAACCCCATCCGACGGCGAAAAACTGTTTTTT
TRBJ2-2,TRBV7-6,TRBD2,.,CASSLGGVRKGLAGFNTGELFF,TGTGCCAGCAGCTTAGGGGGAGTTCGTAAGGGACTAGCGGGGTTTAACACCGGGGAGCTGTTTTTT
TRBJ2-2,TRBV5-1,.,once,CASTYGSGTGELFF,TGCGCCAGCACTTACGGCTCGGGGACCGGGGAGCTGTTTTTT
TRBJ2-1,TRBV5-1,.,.,CASSSLRADSYNEQFF,TGCGCCAGCAGCTCACTTAGGGCGGACTCCTACAATGAGCAGTTCTTC
TRBJ1-1,TRBV6-5,.,.,CASSTGARRGTEAFF,TGTGCCAGCAGTACGGGAGCTAGAAGAGGCACTGAAGCTTTCTTT
TRBJ2-1,TRBV30,TRBD2,.,CAWSVRGRTWNEQFF,TGTGCCTGGAGTGTACGCGGGAGAACTTGGAATGAGCAGTTCTTC
TRBJ2-1,TRBV29-1,.,.,CSVPGKPAWGGNEQFF,TGCAGCGTGCCAGGGAAACCTGCCTGGGGCGGGAATGAGCAGTTCTTC
TRBJ2-7,TRBV5-6,.,few,CASSLAGTISYEQYF,TGTGCCAGCAGCTTGGCGGGGACAATATCCTACGAGCAGTACTTC
TRBJ2-1,TRBV9,.,.,CASSLQGLSYNEQFF,TGTGCCAGCAGCCTCCAGGGGCTTTCCTACAATGAGCAGTTCTTC
TRBJ2-7,TRBV9,TRBD1,few,CASSEGQGWSYEQYF,TGTGCCAGCAGCGAGGGACAGGGGTGGTCCTACGAGCAGTACTTC
TRBJ2-5,TRBV10-2,.,.,CASSEGPETQYF,TGCGCCAGCAGTGAGGGCCCAGAGACCCAGTACTTC
TRBJ2-2,TRBV25-1,TRBD1,.,CASSESTGRDTGELFF,TGTGCCAGCAGTGAATCGACAGGGCGGGACACCGGGGAGCTGTTTTTT
TRBJ2-1,TRBV30,TRBD2,once,CAWSSGRRYNEQFF,TGTGCCTGGAGTAGCGGGAGGAGATACAATGAGCAGTTCTTC
TRBJ2-2,TRBV2,TRBD2,.,CASRGLVSGELFF,TGTGCCAGCAGGGGACTAGTCTCCGGGGAGCTGTTTTTT
TRBJ1-2,TRBV7-9,.,.,CASSLATASGYTF,TGTGCCAGCAGCTTGGCCACAGCGAGCGGCTACACCTTC
TRBJ1-5,TRBV27,.,.,CASTTLSPAGVNQPQHF,TGTGCCAGTACTACCCTTTCCCCGGCAGGGGTCAATCAGCCCCAGCATTTT
TRBJ2-7,TRBV7-9,TRBD2,.,CASSSRGSSGYEQYF,TGTGCCAGCAGCTCTCGCGGGTCTAGCGGCTACGAGCAGTACTTC
TRBJ2-3,TRBV18,.,.,CASSPPAGGTDTQYF,TGTGCCAGCTCTCCCCCGGCAGGGGGCACAGATACGCAGTATTTT
TRBJ2-1,TRBV6-5,.,few,CASSPGNNEQFF,TGTGCCAGCAGTCCCGGGAACAATGAGCAGTTCTTC
TRBJ2-7,TRBV28,.,.,CASSLDRGLSDEQYF,TGTGCCAGCAGTTTAGATCGCGGGTTAAGTGACGAGCAGTACTTC
TRBJ1-5,TRBV28,.,once,CASSSHRVWGNQPQHF,TGTGCCAGCAGTTCACACAGGGTTTGGGGCAATCAGCCCCAGCATTTT
TRBJ1-1,TRBV28,.,once,CASRGLGGAKFSEAFF,TGTGCCAGCAGAGGGTTGGGGGGCGCAAAATTCTCTGAAGCTTTCTTT
TRBJ2-3,TRBV5-1,.,.,CASRMTRESTDTQYF,TGCGCCAGCAGGATGACACGAGAAAGCACAGATACGCAGTATTTT
TRBJ1-2,TRBV4-1,TRBD1,.,CASSQPRTGYYGYTF,TGCGCCAGCAGCCAACCCAGGACAGGGTACTATGGCTACACCTTC
TRBJ2-3,TRBV28,.,.,CASSPGHHQTDTQYF,TGTGCCAGCAGTCCGGGACACCATCAAACAGATACGCAGTATTTT
TRBJ2-5,TRBV5-1,.,.,CASSLDVSGTQYF,TGCGCCAGCAGCCTGGACGTCTCCGGGACCCAGTACTTC
TRBJ2-2,TRBV15,.,.,CATSRTTGGGTGELFF,TGTGCCACCAGCAGAACCACAGGGGGAGGGACCGGGGAGCTGTTTTTT
TRBJ1-5,TRBV6-6,TRBD1,.,CASSQDRLQHF,TGTGCCAGCAGCCAGGACAGGTTGCAGCATTTT
TRBJ2-7,TRBV4-1,.,.,CASSHRTSYEQYF,TGCGCCAGCAGCCACAGGACATCCTACGAGCAGTACTTC
TRBJ2-1,TRBV10-3,TRBD2,.,CAITATSGSSSYNEQFF,TGTGCCATCACCGCGACTAGCGGGAGTTCTTCCTACAATGAGCAGTTCTTC
TRBJ2-5,TRBV2,.,.,CASSGASPETQYF,TGTGCCAGCAGTGGGGCTAGCCCAGAGACCCAGTACTTC
TRBJ1-2,TRBV5-1,TRBD1,.,CASSLRQGIVYTF,TGCGCCAGCAGCTTGCGACAGGGGATAGTCTACACCTTC
TRBJ2-5,TRBV5-4,TRBD2,.,CASSPGLAGSQETQYF,TGTGCCAGCAGCCCTGGACTAGCGGGAAGCCAAGAGACCCAGTACTTC
TRBJ2-3,TRBV2,.,.,CASRPEASSTDTQYF,TGTGCCAGCAGGCCGGAGGCCTCTAGCACAGATACGCAGTATTTT